The next 23 T cell receptor beta chains were all read from a single sample in a study of cytomegalovirus exposure and HLA in healthy donors. Here immunoSEQ multiplex PCR was the method, and the copy in TCRdb shows in-frame clones only, minus some. The sample has about 120,000 clones; around 90% are singletons. The sample was PBMCs. The receptors shown here come from a woman aged 18-30 years in good health and CMV-seronegative.

This chain connects TRBV5-1 to TRBJ2-7; D perhaps matches TRBD2 (5 bases). This CDR3 is 14 amino acids long. Germline values: CDR1 SGHRS, CDR2 YFSETQ. Between the trimmed V and J ends, which lost 2 bases and 2 bases, there was a span of 11 bases. CDR3 loop: CASSFRAATYEQYF. The CDR3 DNA reads as TGCGCCAGCAGCTTTAGAGCGGCAACCTACGAGCAGTACTTC.

This clone was picked up one time. V gene TRBV2 combines with J gene TRBJ1-5; possible D gene TRBD1, 6 bases. The CDR3 is 15 residues long. CDR1 SNHLY and CDR2 FYNNEI come from the germline V gene. V lost 1 base and J lost 7, with 14 bases in between. The DNA of the CDR3 is TGTGCCAGCAGTGAAGGAACAGGGTTCCGGCAGCCCCAGCATTTT. Protein: CASSEGTGFRQPQHF.

V gene TRBV28 combines with J gene TRBJ2-1, with D maybe TRBD2 (6 bases). CDR1 and CDR2 from the germline V gene are MDHEN and SYDVKM. The CDR3 totals 15 residues. V shed 7 bases and J shed 0 bases, with 13 bases lying between them. In nucleotides, the CDR3 is TGTGCCAGCAACCCAAGGAGGGCCTCCTACAATGAGCAGTTCTTC. This codes for CASNPRRASYNEQFF. Looking up the rest from reference TRBV28 and TRBJ2-1 gives the full variable domain: DVKVTQSSRYLVKRTGEKVFLECVQDMDHENMFWYRQDPGLGLRLIYFSYDVKMKEKGDIPEGYSVSREKKERFSLILESASTNQTSMYLCASNPRRASYNEQFFGPGTRLTVL.

This chain links TRBV6-6 with TRBJ2-7, with no clear D. Trimming took 7 bases from V and 3 from J, leaving 10 bases between them. The length of the CDR3 is 12 residues. CDR1 and CDR2 (germline): MNHNY, SVGAGI (reference sequence). As DNA, the CDR3 is TGTGCCAGCACCAGGCCGCACTACGAGCAGTACTTC. It encodes CASTRPHYEQYF.

The genes are TRBV6-5 and TRBJ1-2; 7 positions agree with TRBD1. The junction had 0 bases not matched to a gene; V was cut back by 5 bases and J by 3 bases. CDR3 length: 12 residues. Germline assignment: CDR1 MNHEY and CDR2 SVGAGI. This CDR3 reads CASSGTDYGYTF. Written as DNA, the CDR3 is TGTGCCAGCAGTGGGACAGACTATGGCTACACCTTC.

The rearrangement uses TRBV29-1 and TRBJ2-7, with 8 bases that match TRBD1. Germline CDR1 is SQVTM and CDR2 is ANQGSEA. The CDR3 is 12 residues long. With 6 bases clipped from V and 3 bases from J, the junction kept 4 bases outside the gene matches. CDR3 sequence reads: CSVAGQGYEQYF. CDR3 sequence (DNA): TGCAGCGTGGCTGGACAGGGCTACGAGCAGTACTTC.

The chain recombines TRBV7-9 with TRBJ1-1, with 10 bases aligning to TRBD1. Per the germline V gene, CDR1 is SEHNR and CDR2 is FQNEAQ (reference sequence). V shed 5 bases, J shed 5 bases, and the junction held 5 bases outside the gene matches. This CDR3 contains 14 residues. CDR3 sequence (DNA): TGTGCCAGCAGCATCGACAGGGGGCAAACTGAAGCTTTCTTT. Protein product: CASSIDRGQTEAFF. Based on the CDR3 plus reference TRBV7-9 and TRBJ1-1, the full variable domain is DTGVSQNPRHKITKRGQNVTFRCDPISEHNRLYWYRQTLGQGPEFLTYFQNEAQLEKSRLLSDRFSAERPKGSFSTLEIQRTEQGDSAMYLCASSIDRGQTEAFFGQGTRLTVV.

The chain joins TRBV12-5 to TRBJ2-1; tentatively, D is TRBD2 (6 bases). Germline V CDR1 and CDR2: LGHNT, FRNRAP. Trimming left V 6 bases short and J 2 bases short, with 14 bases between. The CDR3 extends over 15 amino acids. Written as DNA, the CDR3 is TGTGCTAGTGGCAACCGGGACTTTGCCTACAATGAGCAGTTCTTC. Its protein is CASGNRDFAYNEQFF.

This chain joins TRBV6-6 and TRBJ2-7, with D tentatively TRBD2 (5 bases). V was clipped by 5 bases and J by 12 bases, with 14 bases between them. The CDR3 length is 11 residues. Germline CDR1 and CDR2: MNHNY and SVGAGI (reference sequence). The CDR3 loop reads CASSPGLRRYF. The CDR3 DNA sequence: TGTGCCAGCAGTCCCGGACTCAGACGGTACTTC.

This chain links TRBV6-5 with TRBJ2-7; 13 positions agree with TRBD2. The ends lost 2 bases at V and 3 bases at J; junction bases unmatched: 4. CDR1 is MNHEY and CDR2 is SVGAGI in the germline V gene. The CDR3 length is 16 residues. The CDR3 DNA is TGTGCCAGCAGTTACGGAAGACTAGCGGGAGGCTACGAGCAGTACTTC. It encodes CASSYGRLAGGYEQYF.

The rearrangement uses TRBV11-3 and TRBJ1-1; TRBD1 matches 8 bases. The CDR3 has 14 amino acids. Germline assignment: CDR1 SGHNT and CDR2 YENEEA. V was pared by 2 bases and J by 5 bases, with 4 bases of the junction left unmatched. CDR3 DNA: TGTGCCAGCAGCTTAAACAGGGGGGGAACTGAAGCTTTCTTT. It encodes CASSLNRGGTEAFF. Using reference TRBV11-3 and TRBJ1-1 for the parts outside the CDR3, the full variable domain is EAGVVQSPRYKIIEKKQPVAFWCNPISGHNTLYWYLQNLGQGPELLIRYENEEAVDDSQLPKDRFSAERLKGVDSTLKIQPAELGDSAVYLCASSLNRGGTEAFFGQGTRLTVV.

This sequence joins TRBV18 and TRBJ2-3, with D possibly TRBD1 on 5 matching bases. V was clipped by 5 bases and J by 2 bases, with 11 bases between them. There are 14 residues in the CDR3. CDR1 KGHSH and CDR2 LQKENI come from the germline V gene. This chain's CDR3 is CASSSGQATDTQYF. CDR3 coding DNA: TGTGCCAGCTCATCCGGACAAGCCACAGATACGCAGTATTTT.

This clone has just a few counts. The V and J genes are TRBV11-1 and TRBJ2-7; TRBD2 matches at 10 bases. Germline V gene sequence: CDR1 SGHAT, CDR2 FQDESV (reference sequence). V trimming: 3 bases; J trimming: 6 bases; junction bases outside the gene matches: 8. CDR3 length equals 15 residues. CDR3 amino acids: CASSFQAGGVPEQYF. CDR3 in DNA: TGTGCCAGCAGCTTCCAAGCGGGAGGGGTTCCCGAGCAGTACTTC.

The chain links TRBV28 to TRBJ2-1; 12 nucleotides line up with TRBD2. CDR3 length: 20 amino acids. Germline V gene lookup returns CDR1 MDHEN and CDR2 SYDVKM. Trimming cost V 5 bases and J 0 bases; bases outside gene matches: 14. The CDR3 DNA reads as TGTGCCAGCAGTCCGCAACCCGGGACTAGCGGGTCCAGCTCCTACAATGAGCAGTTCTTC. Encoded protein: CASSPQPGTSGSSSYNEQFF.

V usage is TRBV7-6 and J usage is TRBJ2-7; 9 bases map to TRBD1. Germline V gene sequence: CDR1 SGHVS, CDR2 FNYEAQ. The CDR3 covers 14 residues. After removal of 5 bases from V and 1 base from J, the junction contained 3 bases not matched to a gene. The CDR3 is CASSRTGDSYEQYF. CDR3 nucleotide sequence: TGTGCCAGCAGCCGGACAGGGGATTCCTACGAGCAGTACTTC.

This clone has just one count. The V call is TRBV30, the J call TRBJ2-7; 9 bases line up with TRBD1. The CDR3 length is 15 residues. The J segment lost 3 bases and the V segment lost 5 bases, leaving 11 bases of the junction unmatched. Germline V gene sequence: CDR1 GTSNPN, CDR2 SVGIG (reference sequence). This CDR3 reads CAWGTAGTGFYEQYF. CDR3 nucleotide sequence: TGTGCCTGGGGAACCGCCGGGACAGGGTTCTACGAGCAGTACTTC.

With respect to this clone: Sequence at one end of the junction differs from germline and may be a read error. DNA of the CDR3: TGTGCTAGCAGCTTGGGGCTAGCGGGCACCGGGGAGCTGTTTTTT. This encodes CASSLGLAGTGELFF. This rearrangement joins TRBV7-7 to TRBJ2-2; 8 bases are a match to TRBD2. This CDR3 has 15 amino acids. CDR1 and CDR2 (germline): SSHAT, FNYEAQ (reference sequence).

As DNA, the CDR3 is TGTGCCAGCAGTTTTTTAGTTTCCGGGAGGGCTCGTTACGAGCAGTACTTC. Translated, it gives CASSFLVSGRARYEQYF. The chain is built from TRBV28 and TRBJ2-7, with TRBD2 matching 8 bases. The CDR3 consists of 17 residues. V lost 3 bases and J lost 4; bases outside the gene matches: 14. The V gene's germline CDR1 is MDHEN and CDR2 SYDVKM. Full variable domain (outside the CDR3, taken from reference TRBV28 and TRBJ2-7): DVKVTQSSRYLVKRTGEKVFLECVQDMDHENMFWYRQDPGLGLRLIYFSYDVKMKEKGDIPEGYSVSREKKERFSLILESASTNQTSMYLCASSFLVSGRARYEQYFGPGTRLTVT.

This clone has a single count. V is TRBV18 and J is TRBJ1-2, with TRBD1 identical over 8 bases. The CDR3 totals 14 residues. From germline, CDR1 is KGHSH and CDR2 LQKENI. Unmatched junction bases numbered 7, after V lost 3 bases and J lost 7 bases. The CDR3: CASSPQDRAGGYTF. DNA for the CDR3: TGTGCCAGCTCACCTCAGGACAGGGCGGGTGGCTACACCTTC.

The chain employs TRBV5-1 and TRBJ2-3, with D perhaps matching TRBD2 (6 bases). Trimming took 4 bases from V and 0 from J, leaving 9 bases between them. Germline CDR1 reads SGHRS; CDR2 reads YFSETQ. The CDR3 length is 14 residues. The CDR3 DNA reads TGCGCCAGCAGCCTGGGACTCAGCACAGATACGCAGTATTTT. Translated, it gives CASSLGLSTDTQYF.

The chain carries TRBV5-1 and TRBJ1-1; D possibly corresponds to TRBD1 (5 bases). Deletions cut 4 bases from V and 7 bases from J, with 17 bases between. The CDR3 totals 14 residues. Germline-derived CDR1 and CDR2 are SGHRS and YFSETQ. The CDR3 DNA reads TGCGCCAGCAGCCCGCGAGTGACAGCCTTTGAAGCTTTCTTT. This sequence encodes CASSPRVTAFEAFF.

In this sample, this clone turned up once. The rearrangement joins TRBV2 to TRBJ1-2; D is possibly TRBD1 (6 bases). The CDR3 has 12 amino acids. V lost 8 bases and J lost 1, with 8 bases in between. CDR1 SNHLY and CDR2 FYNNEI come from the germline V gene. CDR3 sequence: CASRDNNYGYTF. The CDR3 region has the DNA TGTGCCAGCCGGGACAATAACTATGGCTACACCTTC.

The table lists this clone with a count of one. The chain is built from TRBV30 and TRBJ1-3; the match to TRBD1 covers 8 bases. The CDR3 sequence is 14 residues long. Germline trimming cut 5 bases from V and 0 bases from J; bases unmatched to any gene: 3. Germline V CDR1 and CDR2: GTSNPN, SVGIG (reference sequence). This chain's CDR3 is CAWGQGVSGNTIYF. DNA for the CDR3: TGTGCCTGGGGACAGGGAGTCTCTGGAAACACCATATATTTT.